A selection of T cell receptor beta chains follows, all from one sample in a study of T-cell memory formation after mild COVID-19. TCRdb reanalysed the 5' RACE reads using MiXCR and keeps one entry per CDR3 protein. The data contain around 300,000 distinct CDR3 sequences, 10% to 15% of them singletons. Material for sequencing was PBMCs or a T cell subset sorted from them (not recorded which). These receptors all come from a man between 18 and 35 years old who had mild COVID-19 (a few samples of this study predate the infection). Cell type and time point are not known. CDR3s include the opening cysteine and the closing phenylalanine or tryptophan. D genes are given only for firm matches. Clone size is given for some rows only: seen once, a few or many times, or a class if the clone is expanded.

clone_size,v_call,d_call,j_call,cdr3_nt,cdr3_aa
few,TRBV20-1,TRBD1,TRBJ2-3,TGCAGTGTCCCGGGACAGGGGACAGATACGCAGTATTTT,CSVPGQGTDTQYF
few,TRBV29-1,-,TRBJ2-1,TGCAGCGCCAGGCGCGGACTGGTCTCCTACAATGAGCAGTTCTTC,CSARRGLVSYNEQFF
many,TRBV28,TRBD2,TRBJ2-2,TGTGCCAGCAGTTTATGCAGGCGGGGGAGCTGCACCGGGGAGCTGTTTTTT,CASSLCRRGSCTGELFF
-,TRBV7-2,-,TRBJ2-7,TGTGCCAGCAGCTTGGTACAGCACTACGAGCAGTACTTC,CASSLVQHYEQYF
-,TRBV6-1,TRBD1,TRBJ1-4,TGTGCCAGCAGCCGGACAGGTGGTGAAAAACTGTTTTTT,CASSRTGGEKLFF
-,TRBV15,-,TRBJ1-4,TGTGCCACCAGCAGAGACCTTCTGAAGAATGAAAAACTGTTTTTT,CATSRDLLKNEKLFF
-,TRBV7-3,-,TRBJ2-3,TGTGCCAGCAGCTTAATAGGAAGCACAGATACGCAGTATTTT,CASSLIGSTDTQYF
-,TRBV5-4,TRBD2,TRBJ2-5,TGTGCCAGCAGCATGCGGGGGGGCCGCGAGACCCAGTACTTC,CASSMRGGRETQYF
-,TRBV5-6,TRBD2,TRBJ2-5,TGTGCCAGCAGCTTGTCCCCGGGACTAGCTCAAGAGACCCAGTACTTC,CASSLSPGLAQETQYF
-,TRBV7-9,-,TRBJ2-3,TGTGCCAGCACTCTCATGGAGTCGCAGTATTTT,CASTLMESQYF
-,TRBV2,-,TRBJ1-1,TGTGCCAGCAGTAACAGGGTAATTGGCACTGAAGCTTTCTTT,CASSNRVIGTEAFF
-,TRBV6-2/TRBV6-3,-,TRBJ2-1,TGTGCCAGCACCCCTAAGGGGGCGGAGGGGGGATACAATGAGCAGTTCTTC,CASTPKGAEGGYNEQFF
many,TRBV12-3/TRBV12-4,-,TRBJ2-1,TGTGCCAGCAGTTCCATCCCTAAGGGCAATGAGCAGTTCTTC,CASSSIPKGNEQFF
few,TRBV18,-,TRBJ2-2,TGTGCCAGCTCACCACCGACCACCGGGGAGCTGTTTTTT,CASSPPTTGELFF
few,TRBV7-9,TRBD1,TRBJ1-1,TGTGCCAGCAGCCCCGGACAGGGACGTGGAGCTTTCTTT,CASSPGQGRGAFF
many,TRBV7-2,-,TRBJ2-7,TGTGCCAGCAGCTTGGGGGGTACAGGGGAATACGAGCAGTACTTC,CASSLGGTGEYEQYF
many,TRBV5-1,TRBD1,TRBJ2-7,TGCGCCAGCAGCCGCCGCGACAGGGGCCCCTACGAGCAGTACTTC,CASSRRDRGPYEQYF
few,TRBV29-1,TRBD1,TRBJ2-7,TGCAGCGTTCTACAGGGGGCACGGTACGAGCAGTACTTC,CSVLQGARYEQYF
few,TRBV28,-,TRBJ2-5,TGTGCCAGCAGTTTGGTCGGGGTGAGGACCCAGTACTTC,CASSLVGVRTQYF
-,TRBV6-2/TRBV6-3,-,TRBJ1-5,TGTGCCAGCAGCCGTAAGCAGGGGCCCCAGCATTTT,CASSRKQGPQHF
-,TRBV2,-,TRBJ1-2,TGTGCCAGCAGTGAAGCGCTCCGGGACGCTCGGGGCTACACCTTC,CASSEALRDARGYTF
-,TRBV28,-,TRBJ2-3,TGTGCCACCACGTTACTATTGGATACGCAGTATTTT,CATTLLLDTQYF
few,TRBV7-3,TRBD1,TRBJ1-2,TGTGCCAGCAGCTTTAACCCGGGACAGGAGGATGGCTACACCTTC,CASSFNPGQEDGYTF
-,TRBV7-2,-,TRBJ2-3,TGTGCCAGCAGCCTCCTTCCCGCCGGGAGCGATACGCAGTATTTT,CASSLLPAGSDTQYF
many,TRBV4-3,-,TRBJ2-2,TGCGCCAGCAGCCAAGTATCTTACCGGGACACCGGGGAGCTGTTTTTT,CASSQVSYRDTGELFF
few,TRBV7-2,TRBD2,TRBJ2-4,TGTGCCAGCAGCTTAGCGGGGACTAGCGGGGCGGCCAAAAACATTCAGTACTTC,CASSLAGTSGAAKNIQYF
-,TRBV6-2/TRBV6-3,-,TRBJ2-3,TGTGCCAGCAGTTATTCGGTTCCGGGACAAGCCACAGATACGCAGTATTTT,CASSYSVPGQATDTQYF
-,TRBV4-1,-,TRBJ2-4,TGCGCCAGCAGCCAGGGTCTGAATGCCGAAAACATTCAGTACTTC,CASSQGLNAENIQYF
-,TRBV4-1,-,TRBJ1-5,TGCGCCAGCAGCCAAGATCGCACAGTTAATCAGCCCCAGCATTTT,CASSQDRTVNQPQHF
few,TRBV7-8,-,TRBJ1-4,TGTGCCAGCGGCCCCAGGACGGGAACTAATGAAAAACTGTTTTTT,CASGPRTGTNEKLFF
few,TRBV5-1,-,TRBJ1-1,TGCGCCAGCAGCCTAGCTTTTCGGAACACTGAAGCTTTCTTT,CASSLAFRNTEAFF
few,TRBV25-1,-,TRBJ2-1,TGTGCCAGCAGTGACCCGGGACAATACAATGAGCAGTTCTTC,CASSDPGQYNEQFF
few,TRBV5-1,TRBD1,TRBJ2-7,TGCGCCAGCAGCTCCCTCCCAGACAGGGCCTACGAGCAGTACTTC,CASSSLPDRAYEQYF
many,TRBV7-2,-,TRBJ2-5,TGTGCCAGCAGCCTTGGACGGTGGCAAGAGACCCAGTACTTC,CASSLGRWQETQYF
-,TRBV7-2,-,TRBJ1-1,TGTGCCAGCAGCTTAGAGGTGCACCGGGCTTTCTTT,CASSLEVHRAFF
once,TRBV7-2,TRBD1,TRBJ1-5,TGTGCCAGCAGCTCCCGGACAGGGAGTCAGCCCCAGCATTTT,CASSSRTGSQPQHF
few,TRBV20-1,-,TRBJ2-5,TGCAGTGCTATCGGTAACAAAGAGACCCAGTACTTC,CSAIGNKETQYF